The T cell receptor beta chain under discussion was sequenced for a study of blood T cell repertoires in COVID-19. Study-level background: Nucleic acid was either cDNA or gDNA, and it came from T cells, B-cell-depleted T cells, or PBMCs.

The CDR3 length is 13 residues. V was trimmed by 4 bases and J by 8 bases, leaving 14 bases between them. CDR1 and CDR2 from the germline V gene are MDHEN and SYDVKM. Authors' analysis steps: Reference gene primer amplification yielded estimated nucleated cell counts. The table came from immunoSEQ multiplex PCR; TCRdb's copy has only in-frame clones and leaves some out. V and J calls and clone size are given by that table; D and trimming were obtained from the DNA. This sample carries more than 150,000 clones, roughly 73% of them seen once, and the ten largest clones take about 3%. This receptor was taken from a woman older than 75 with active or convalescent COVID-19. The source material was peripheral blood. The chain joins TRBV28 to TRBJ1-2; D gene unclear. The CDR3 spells CASSSTSAGGYTF. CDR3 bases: TGTGCCAGCAGTTCCACGTCTGCCGGGGGCTACACCTTC.